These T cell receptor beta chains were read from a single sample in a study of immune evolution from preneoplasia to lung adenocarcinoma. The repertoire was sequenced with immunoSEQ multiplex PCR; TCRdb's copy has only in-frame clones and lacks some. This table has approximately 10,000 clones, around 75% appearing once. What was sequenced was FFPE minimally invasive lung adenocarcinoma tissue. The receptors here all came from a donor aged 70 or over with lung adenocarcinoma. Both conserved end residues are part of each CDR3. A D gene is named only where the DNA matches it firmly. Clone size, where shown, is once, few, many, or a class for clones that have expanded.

CASSPRGGGTDTQYF	TGTGCCAGCAGCCCTAGGGGGGGAGGCACAGATACGCAGTATTTT	NA	TRBJ2-3	NA	TRBV9
CASSPRQGPSPNYGYTF	TGCGCCAGCAGCCCTCGACAGGGTCCCTCTCCTAACTATGGCTACACCTTC	TRBD1	TRBJ1-2	NA	TRBV5-1
CASSAEGQPGSGNTIYF	TGTGCCAGTAGTGCCGAGGGACAGCCAGGCTCTGGAAACACCATATATTTT	TRBD1	TRBJ1-3	NA	TRBV19
CASWGSLNEQFF	TGTGCCAGCTGGGGCTCCTTGAATGAGCAGTTCTTC	NA	TRBJ2-1	once	TRBV28
CASSSQGDTEAFF	TGTGCCAGCAGCTCCCAGGGAGACACTGAAGCTTTCTTT	NA	TRBJ1-1	few	TRBV11-3
CASSQEWGSSYEQYF	TGTGCCAGCAGCCAAGAGTGGGGAAGCTCCTACGAGCAGTACTTC	NA	TRBJ2-7	NA	TRBV4-2
CATSVGGPGELFF	TGTGCCACCAGCGTGGGGGGACCCGGGGAGCTGTTTTTT	NA	TRBJ2-2	few	TRBV15
CASSVQGSYNEQFF	TGCGCCAGCAGCGTGCAGGGCTCCTACAATGAGCAGTTCTTC	NA	TRBJ2-1	NA	TRBV5-1
CASSRQGIEAFF	TGTGCCAGCAGCCGGCAGGGGATCGAAGCTTTCTTT	NA	TRBJ1-1	few	TRBV13
CASRGRSNTEAFF	TGTGCCAGCAGGGGCAGATCGAACACTGAAGCTTTCTTT	NA	TRBJ1-1	NA	TRBV6-1
CASSLEFWVAEGIDTQYF	TGTGCCAGCAGCTTAGAGTTCTGGGTAGCGGAGGGGATAGATACGCAGTATTTT	NA	TRBJ2-3	few	TRBV7-2
CASSQHRGQRGYTF	TGCGCCAGCAGCCAACACAGGGGGCAGCGTGGCTACACCTTC	TRBD1	TRBJ1-2	NA	TRBV4-1
CASSLGEWYSMGEQYF	TGTGCCAGCAGCTTAGGGGAGTGGTACTCAATGGGCGAGCAGTACTTC	NA	TRBJ2-7	NA	TRBV7-2
CASSLVLGLAGVAYEQYF	TGTGCCAGCAGCTTAGTTTTAGGACTAGCGGGGGTGGCCTACGAGCAGTACTTC	TRBD2	TRBJ2-7	NA	TRBV11-2
CASSVGFVNTGELFF	TGTGCCAGCAGTGTAGGGTTTGTGAACACCGGGGAGCTGTTTTTT	NA	TRBJ2-2	once	TRBV25-1
CATNPGGDSNQPQHF	TGTGCCACCAATCCAGGGGGCGATAGCAATCAGCCCCAGCATTTT	TRBD1	TRBJ1-5	NA	TRBV19
CASSLVSGLYGYTF	TGTGCCAGCAGTTTAGTATCAGGACTATATGGCTACACCTTC	NA	TRBJ1-2	once	TRBV28
CASSVTDANTGELFF	TGTGCCAGCAGCGTGACAGACGCGAACACCGGGGAGCTGTTTTTT	NA	TRBJ2-2	NA	TRBV9
CASSLSAVSTDTQYF	TGTGCCAGCAGTTTATCGGCGGTTAGCACAGATACGCAGTATTTT	NA	TRBJ2-3	NA	TRBV27
CASSLGLGPDQPQHF	TGTGCCAGCAGCTTAGGACTAGGCCCGGATCAGCCCCAGCATTTT	NA	TRBJ1-5	once	TRBV11-2
CASSYQGDTEAFF	TGCGCCAGCAGCTATCAGGGGGACACTGAAGCTTTCTTT	TRBD1	TRBJ1-1	once	TRBV5-1
CSAGEETQYF	TGCAGCGCGGGGGAAGAGACCCAGTACTTC	NA	TRBJ2-5	NA	TRBV29-1
CASSQGLDRGTDTQYF	TGTGCCAGCAGCCAGGGCCTTGACAGGGGTACAGATACGCAGTATTTT	TRBD1	TRBJ2-3	NA	TRBV14
CASSVATGTNEQFF	TGTGCCAGCAGCGTAGCTACGGGGACTAATGAGCAGTTCTTC	NA	TRBJ2-1	NA	TRBV9
CASRTGMVNEQFF	TGCGCCAGTAGGACAGGGATGGTCAATGAGCAGTTCTTC	TRBD1	TRBJ2-1	NA	TRBV10-2
CASSSPGQGPNRATNEKLFF	TGCGCCAGCAGCTCACCCGGACAGGGTCCCAATCGTGCAACTAATGAAAAACTGTTTTTT	TRBD1	TRBJ1-4	NA	TRBV5-1
CASSFPGTQETQYF	TGCGCCAGCAGCTTCCCGGGGACACAAGAGACCCAGTACTTC	NA	TRBJ2-5	NA	TRBV5-1
CASSESPTSGDTQYF	TGCGCCAGCAGTGAGTCACCAACTAGCGGAGATACGCAGTATTTT	TRBD2	TRBJ2-3	NA	TRBV10-1
CASGQGVMDYEQYF	TGTGCCAGCGGACAGGGGGTAATGGACTACGAGCAGTACTTC	TRBD1	TRBJ2-7	NA	TRBV2
CASRKTENTEAFF	TGTGCTAGTCGGAAGACTGAGAACACTGAAGCTTTCTTT	NA	TRBJ1-1	NA	TRBV12-5
CASNLQGAWETQYF	TGTGCCAGCAACCTACAGGGAGCTTGGGAGACCCAGTACTTC	NA	TRBJ2-5	NA	TRBV28
CASSFSLNTEAFF	TGTGCTAGCAGCTTTTCATTGAACACTGAAGCTTTCTTT	NA	TRBJ1-1	NA	TRBV7-7
CSVRGQGATEAFF	TGCAGCGTTAGGGGACAGGGGGCCACTGAAGCTTTCTTT	TRBD1	TRBJ1-1	NA	TRBV29-1
CASRPQDLTYEQYF	TGTGCCAGCAGACCCCAGGACCTAACCTACGAGCAGTACTTC	NA	TRBJ2-7	NA	TRBV6-5
CASSISTGTGELFF	TGTGCCAGCTCAATAAGCACGGGCACCGGGGAGCTGTTTTTT	NA	TRBJ2-2	NA	TRBV18
CASKRVDEQFF	TGTGCCAGCAAAAGGGTCGATGAGCAGTTCTTC	NA	TRBJ2-1	NA	TRBV6-5
CASSPQAAGGTGELFF	TGTGCCAGCAGCCCCCAGGCGGCGGGAGGAACCGGGGAGCTGTTTTTT	TRBD2	TRBJ2-2	NA	TRBV4-2
CASSLYYEQYF	TGTGCCAGCAGCTTATACTACGAGCAGTACTTC	NA	TRBJ2-7	NA	TRBV5-6
CASSDPGQGHNEQFF	TGTGCCAGCAGTGACCCGGGACAGGGCCACAATGAGCAGTTCTTC	TRBD1	TRBJ2-1	few	TRBV6-1
CASSPPGRGSLGEQYF	TGTGCCAGCAGCCCGCCCGGTCGTGGAAGTCTCGGCGAGCAGTACTTC	NA	TRBJ2-7	NA	TRBV7-2
CASSAGTGLYEQYF	TGTGCCAGTAGTGCCGGGACAGGGTTATACGAGCAGTACTTC	TRBD1	TRBJ2-7	NA	TRBV19
CASSSGQVSYEQYF	TGTGCCAGCAGTTCGGGACAGGTGTCCTACGAGCAGTACTTC	TRBD1	TRBJ2-7	NA	TRBV28
CASGRKSGSTDTQYF	TGTGCCAGCGGACGGAAAAGCGGGAGCACAGATACGCAGTATTTT	NA	TRBJ2-3	NA	TRBV7-2
CASSAGTGVYNEQFF	TGTGCCAGCAGCGCCGGGACAGGGGTCTACAATGAGCAGTTCTTC	TRBD1	TRBJ2-1	once	TRBV11-3
CAIRGQGGTEAFF	TGTGCCATCAGGGGACAGGGAGGCACTGAAGCTTTCTTT	TRBD1	TRBJ1-1	few	TRBV10-3
CASSLGTSAVSGTDTQYF	TGTGCCAGCAGCTTAGGGACTAGTGCAGTCTCTGGCACAGATACGCAGTATTTT	TRBD2	TRBJ2-3	NA	TRBV7-9
CAWSVRGGLGQPQHF	TGTGCCTGGAGTGTAAGGGGAGGGCTCGGTCAGCCCCAGCATTTT	NA	TRBJ1-5	NA	TRBV30
CASSDRDIGNTIYF	TGTGCCAGCAGTGATAGGGACATTGGAAACACCATATATTTT	NA	TRBJ1-3	NA	TRBV6-1
CASSYLGQETQYF	TGTGCCAGCAGTTACCTCGGGCAAGAGACCCAGTACTTC	NA	TRBJ2-5	NA	TRBV6-6